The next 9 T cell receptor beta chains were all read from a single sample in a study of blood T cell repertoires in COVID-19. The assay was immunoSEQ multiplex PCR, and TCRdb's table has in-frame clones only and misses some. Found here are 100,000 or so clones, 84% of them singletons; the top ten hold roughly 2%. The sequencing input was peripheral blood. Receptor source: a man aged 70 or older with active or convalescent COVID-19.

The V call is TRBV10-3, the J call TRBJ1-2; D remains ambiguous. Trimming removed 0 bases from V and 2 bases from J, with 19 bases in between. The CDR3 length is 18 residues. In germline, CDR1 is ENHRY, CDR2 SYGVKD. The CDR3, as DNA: TGTGCCATCAGTGAGTCGAGGGTGTGGGTTCCTATGAACTATGGCTACACCTTC. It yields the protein CAISESRVWVPMNYGYTF.

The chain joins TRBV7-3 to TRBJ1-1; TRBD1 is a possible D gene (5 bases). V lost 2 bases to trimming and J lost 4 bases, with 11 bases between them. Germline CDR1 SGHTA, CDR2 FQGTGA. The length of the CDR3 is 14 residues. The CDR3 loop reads CASSLGQGSTEAFF. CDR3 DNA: TGTGCCAGCAGCTTAGGGCAGGGAAGCACTGAAGCTTTCTTT.

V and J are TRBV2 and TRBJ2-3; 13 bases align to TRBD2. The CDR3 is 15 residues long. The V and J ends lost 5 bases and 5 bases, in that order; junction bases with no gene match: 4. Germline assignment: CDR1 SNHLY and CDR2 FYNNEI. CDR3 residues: CASSTSGGVVDTQYF. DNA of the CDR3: TGTGCCAGCAGTACTAGCGGGGGGGTAGTAGATACGCAGTATTTT.

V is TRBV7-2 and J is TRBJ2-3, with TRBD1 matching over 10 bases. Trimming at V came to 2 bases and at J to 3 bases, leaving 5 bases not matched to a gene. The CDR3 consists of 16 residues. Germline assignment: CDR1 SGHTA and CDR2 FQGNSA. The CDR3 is CASSLWTGGRTDTQYF. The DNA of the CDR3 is TGTGCCAGCAGCTTATGGACAGGGGGTCGGACAGATACGCAGTATTTT.

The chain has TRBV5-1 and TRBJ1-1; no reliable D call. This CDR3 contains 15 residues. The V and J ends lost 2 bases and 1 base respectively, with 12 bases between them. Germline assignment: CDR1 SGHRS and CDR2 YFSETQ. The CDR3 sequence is CASSFNAGSNTEAFF. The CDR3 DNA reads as TGCGCCAGCAGCTTTAATGCAGGATCGAACACTGAAGCTTTCTTT.

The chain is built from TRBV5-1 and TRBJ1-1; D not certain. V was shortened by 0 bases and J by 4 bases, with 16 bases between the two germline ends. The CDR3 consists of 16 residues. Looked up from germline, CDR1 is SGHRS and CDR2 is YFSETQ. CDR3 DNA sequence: TGCGCCAGCAGCTTGGGAAGGAATACGCGCGGCACTGAAGCTTTCTTT. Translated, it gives CASSLGRNTRGTEAFF. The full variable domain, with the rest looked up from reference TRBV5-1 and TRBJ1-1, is KAGVTQTPRYLIKTRGQQVTLSCSPISGHRSVSWYQQTPGQGLQFLFEYFSETQRNKGNFPGRFSGRQFSNSRSEMNVSTLELGDSALYLCASSLGRNTRGTEAFFGQGTRLTVV.

CDR3 region: CASSLLGVNEQFF. The DNA of the CDR3 is TGTGCCAGCAGCTTATTAGGGGTCAATGAGCAGTTCTTC. This rearrangement joins TRBV7-3 to TRBJ2-1; D is possibly TRBD1 (5 bases). The germline CDR1 and CDR2 sequences are SGHTA and FQGTGA. The CDR3 is 13 residues long. The ends were cut back, 2 bases at V and 6 bases at J, with 8 bases in the middle. Supplemented by reference TRBV7-3 and TRBJ2-1, the full variable domain reads GAGVSQTPSNKVTEKGKYVELRCDPISGHTALYWYRQSLGQGPEFLIYFQGTGAADDSGLPNDRFFAVRPEGSVSTLKIQRTERGDSAVYLCASSLLGVNEQFFGPGTRLTVL.

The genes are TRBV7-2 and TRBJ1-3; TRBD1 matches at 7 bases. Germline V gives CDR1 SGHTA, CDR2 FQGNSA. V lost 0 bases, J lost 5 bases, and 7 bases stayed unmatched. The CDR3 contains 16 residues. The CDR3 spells CASSLAGGASRNTIYF. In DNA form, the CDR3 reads TGTGCCAGCAGCTTAGCAGGGGGCGCGTCCCGAAACACCATATATTTT.

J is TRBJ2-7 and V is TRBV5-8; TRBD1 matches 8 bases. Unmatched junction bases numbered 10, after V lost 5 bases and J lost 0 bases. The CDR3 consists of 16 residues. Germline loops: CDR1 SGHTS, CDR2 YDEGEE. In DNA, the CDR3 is TGTGCCAGCAGTCGACAGGGGAATTTTATCTCCTACGAGCAGTACTTC. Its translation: CASSRQGNFISYEQYF.